These 11 T cell receptor beta chains were sequenced from one sample in a study of cytomegalovirus exposure and HLA in healthy donors. The PCR ran on 60 Vbeta and 13 Jbeta primers. This table comes from immunoSEQ multiplex PCR, and its TCRdb copy is limited to in-frame clones, with some not included. This table holds some 130,000 clones, approximately 77% found once. The sequenced sample consisted of PBMCs. These receptors originate from a man in his thirties or forties in good health and CMV-seronegative.

A single count supports this clone. The chain employs TRBV15 and TRBJ2-1; the D gene is possibly TRBD2 (6 bases). The CDR3 is 15 residues long. Looked up from germline, CDR1 is LNHNV and CDR2 is YYDKDF (reference sequence). V lost 0 bases and J 8 bases, leaving 14 bases between the germline ends. CDR3 bases: TGTGCCACCAGCAGAGATCGAGGCGGGGAGGATGAGCAGTTCTTC. Residues: CATSRDRGGEDEQFF.

This clone was seen a handful of times. This chain connects TRBV23-1 to TRBJ1-4, with D possibly TRBD1 on 5 matching bases. TRBV23-1 is an ORF; its function is uncertain. V lost 4 bases and J lost 5, with 20 bases in between. The CDR3 length is 17 residues. The CDR3 loop is CASSLPLHLRGNEKLFF. The DNA of the CDR3 is TGCGCCAGCAGTCTCCCCCTGCATTTGCGGGGGAATGAAAAACTGTTTTTT.

This clone showed up just a few times. The gene calls are TRBV28 and TRBJ2-2; a possible D gene is TRBD2 (6 bases). The CDR3 consists of 14 residues. Deletions cut 4 bases from V and 7 bases from J, with 13 bases between. The germline V gene encodes CDR1 MDHEN and CDR2 SYDVKM. The DNA for the CDR3 is TGTGCCAGCAGTTGGGGACTCGCGGGCGGGGAGCTGTTTTTT. It codes for CASSWGLAGGELFF.

This clone has only one observation. The junction does not match germline at one end; this may be a read error. The chain couples TRBV7-7 to TRBJ2-1; D ambiguous. Per the germline V gene, CDR1 is SSHAT and CDR2 is FNYEAQ (reference sequence). The CDR3 covers 15 residues. The CDR3 DNA follows: TGTGCTAGCAGCTTCGACTTGAGCTCCTACAATGAGCAGTTCTTC. This sequence encodes CASSFDLSSYNEQFF.

In its sample, this clone was seen a few times. The chain carries TRBV5-5 and TRBJ1-1; no definite D call. Germline loops: CDR1 SGHKS, CDR2 YYEKEE (reference sequence). The CDR3 totals 14 residues. Trimming cost V 2 bases and J 0 bases, with 8 bases left between them. The CDR3 DNA sequence: TGTGCCAGCAGCTTTGTACGGGTGAACACTGAAGCTTTCTTT. Its translation: CASSFVRVNTEAFF.

The chain combines TRBV5-1 with TRBJ2-3, with 8 bases that match TRBD1. The germline gives CDR1 SGHRS, CDR2 YFSETQ. The CDR3 is 14 amino acids. Unmatched junction bases numbered 5, after V lost 4 bases and J lost 4 bases. CDR3: CASSLGQDADTQYF. The DNA for the CDR3 is TGCGCCAGCAGCCTGGGACAGGACGCAGATACGCAGTATTTT.

This clone has just one count. The rearrangement uses TRBV5-4 and TRBJ1-3; 8 positions match TRBD1. Germline V lookup: CDR1 SGHNT, CDR2 YYREEE (reference sequence). The CDR3 is 13 amino acids. V shed 4 bases and J 6 bases; nucleotides not matched to a gene: 3. The CDR3 coding sequence is TGTGCCAGCAGCGTACAGGGGGTAAACACCATATATTTT. This translates into CASSVQGVNTIYF.

The chain carries TRBV5-8 and TRBJ2-3, with D possibly TRBD2 on 6 matching bases. CDR3 length: 17 residues. CDR1 SGHTS and CDR2 YDEGEE come from the germline V gene. Trimming cost V 0 bases and J 0 bases, with 14 bases left between them. For the CDR3, the DNA is TGTGCCAGCAGCTTGGCCTACACTAGCCCTAGCACAGATACGCAGTATTTT. This sequence encodes CASSLAYTSPSTDTQYF.

The chain links TRBV6-1 to TRBJ2-5; 7 positions agree with TRBD1. The CDR3 runs to 16 residues. CDR1 MNHNS and CDR2 SASEGT come from the germline V gene. Trimming at V came to 5 bases and at J to 5 bases, leaving 14 bases not matched to a gene. CDR3 residues: CASSQEKGQAQETQYF. The DNA for the CDR3 is TGTGCCAGCAGTCAAGAAAAAGGACAGGCCCAGGAGACCCAGTACTTC.

V and J are TRBV27 and TRBJ2-7; D remains ambiguous. Per the germline V gene, CDR1 is MNHEY and CDR2 is SMNVEV (reference sequence). This CDR3 contains 15 residues. Between the trimmed V and J ends, which lost 7 bases and 0 bases, there was a span of 16 bases. The CDR3 DNA is TGTGCCAGCACCCCAACCAACTTCGGCTCCTACGAGCAGTACTTC. Translated, it gives CASTPTNFGSYEQYF.

This chain uses TRBV19 with TRBJ2-2; TRBD1 is a possible D gene (6 bases). The CDR3 is 13 amino acids. V was cut by 5 bases and J by 5 bases, with 9 bases left in between. CDR1 is LNHDA, CDR2 SQIVND, per germline (reference sequence). In DNA, the CDR3 is TGTGCCAGTAGTCTACAGGGAACCGGGGAGCTGTTTTTT. It yields the protein CASSLQGTGELFF.